These T cell receptor beta chains were read from a single sample in a study of beta chain features in type 1 diabetes. Assay: immunoSEQ multiplex PCR; the TCRdb copy retains only in-frame clones and omits some. The sample records under 250,000 clones, roughly a tenth being singletons. Sequencing used central memory CD4+ T cells from blood. These receptors all stem from a young man in good health. Both conserved end residues are part of each CDR3. D genes are given only for firm matches. Clone size, where shown, is once, few, many, or a class for clones that have expanded.

d_call,v_call,clone_size,j_call,cdr3_aa,cdr3_nt
.,TRBV29-1,few,TRBJ2-7,CSVSNGRGREQYF,TGCAGCGTTTCCAACGGTCGGGGTCGCGAGCAGTACTTC
TRBD1,TRBV25-1,few,TRBJ2-6,CASSDLGTGGDGANVLTF,TGTGCCAGCAGCGACCTTGGGACAGGGGGTGACGGGGCCAACGTCCTGACTTTC
TRBD1,TRBV4-2,many,TRBJ1-5,CASSQDTGGTQHF,TGTGCCAGCAGCCAAGACACAGGGGGGACCCAGCATTTT
.,TRBV28,few,TRBJ1-2,CASSRRGPNYGYTF,TGTGCCAGCAGTCGACGGGGCCCGAACTATGGCTACACCTTC
.,TRBV5-1,.,TRBJ2-2,CASSLLVDTGELFF,TGCGCCAGCAGCTTGCTTGTCGACACCGGGGAGCTGTTTTTT
TRBD2,TRBV6-7,few,TRBJ2-7,CASSPELAGGPGEQYF,TGTGCCAGCAGCCCCGAGCTAGCGGGAGGGCCTGGGGAGCAGTACTTC
.,TRBV2,.,TRBJ2-7,CASSLTGFYDF,TGTGCCAGCAGTTTAACAGGGTTTTATGACTTC
.,TRBV4-2,few,TRBJ2-5,CASSPGTAFQETQYF,TGTGCCAGCAGCCCCGGGACTGCCTTCCAAGAGACCCAGTACTTC
.,TRBV27,.,TRBJ2-1,CASSRPGWNNEQFF,TGTGCCAGCAGCCGCCCCGGGTGGAACAATGAGCAGTTCTTC
.,TRBV29-1,few,TRBJ1-2,CSTTRNRDDYGYTF,TGCAGCACCACCCGGAACAGGGACGACTATGGCTACACCTTC